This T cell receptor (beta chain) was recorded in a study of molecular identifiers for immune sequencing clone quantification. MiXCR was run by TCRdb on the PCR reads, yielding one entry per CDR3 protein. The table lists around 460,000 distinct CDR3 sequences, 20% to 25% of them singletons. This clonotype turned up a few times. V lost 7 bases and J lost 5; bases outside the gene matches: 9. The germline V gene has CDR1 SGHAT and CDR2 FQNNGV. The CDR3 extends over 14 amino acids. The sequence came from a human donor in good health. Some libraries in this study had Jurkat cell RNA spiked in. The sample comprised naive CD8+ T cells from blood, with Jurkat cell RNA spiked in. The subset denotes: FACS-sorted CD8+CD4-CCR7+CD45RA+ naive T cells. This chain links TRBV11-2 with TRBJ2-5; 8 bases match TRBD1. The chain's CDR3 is CASTPGGAWETQYF. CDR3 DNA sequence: TGTGCCAGCACCCCAGGGGGCGCGTGGGAGACCCAGTACTTC. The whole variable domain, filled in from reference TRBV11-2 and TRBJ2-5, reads EAGVAQSPRYKIIEKRQSVAFWCNPISGHATLYWYQQILGQGPKLLIQFQNNGVVDDSQLPKDRFSAERLKGVDSTLKIQPAKLEDSAVYLCASTPGGAWETQYFGPGTRLLVL.